These 29 T cell receptor beta chains came from one sample sequenced in a study of CD8+ T cells in alopecia areata. The sequencing template was cDNA reverse transcribed from extracted RNA. TCRdb's copy holds only in-frame clones and misses some; the assay was immunoSEQ multiplex PCR. The sample lists over 150,000 clones, roughly 50% occurring once. Specified treatment: oral pan-JAK inhibitor, 5-10 mg twice daily. Sequencing was performed on CD8+ T cells sorted from blood, taken at week 24, from a patient treated with tofacitinib. The receptor set was obtained from a human donor with alopecia areata.

The rearrangement links TRBV29-1 to TRBJ1-1, with D unresolved. The length of the CDR3 is 12 residues. Looked up from germline, CDR1 is SQVTM and CDR2 is ANQGSEA. The ends were cut back, 0 bases at V and 4 bases at J, with 6 bases in the middle. CDR3 sequence reads: CSVEDSTTEAFF. CDR3 nucleotide sequence: TGCAGCGTTGAAGACAGTACCACTGAAGCTTTCTTT.

This clone was counted at least ten times. V usage is TRBV7-8 and J usage is TRBJ2-7; D is ambiguous. V shed 2 bases and J shed 5 bases, with 10 bases lying between them. Germline V lookup: CDR1 SGHVS, CDR2 FQNEAQ. The CDR3 is 13 residues long. The CDR3 reads CASSLRPENEQYF. The DNA of the CDR3 is TGTGCCAGCAGCTTAAGGCCTGAAAACGAGCAGTACTTC.

This clone was recorded a few times. The chain links TRBV7-9 to TRBJ2-7, with 10 bases that match TRBD1. CDR1 is SEHNR and CDR2 is FQNEAQ in the germline V gene (reference sequence). V lost 3 bases and J lost 4; bases outside the gene matches: 6. CDR3 size: 15 residues. The chain's CDR3 is CASSFGRDRGYEQYF. The CDR3 nucleotides are TGTGCCAGCAGCTTCGGACGGGACAGGGGATACGAGCAGTACTTC. Variable domain in full (rest from reference TRBV7-9 and TRBJ2-7): DTGVSQNPRHKITKRGQNVTFRCDPISEHNRLYWYRQTLGQGPEFLTYFQNEAQLEKSRLLSDRFSAERPKGSFSTLEIQRTEQGDSAMYLCASSFGRDRGYEQYFGPGTRLTVT.

This chain uses TRBV5-4 with TRBJ2-3; 7 positions agree with TRBD2. V lost 7 bases, J lost 4 bases, and 6 bases stayed unmatched. CDR3 length: 13 residues. Germline lookup yields CDR1 SGHNT and CDR2 YYREEE (reference sequence). This CDR3 is CASGGDPPDTQYF. The CDR3 coding sequence is TGTGCCAGCGGGGGGGACCCGCCAGATACGCAGTATTTT. The full variable domain, with the rest looked up from reference TRBV5-4 and TRBJ2-3, is ETGVTQSPTHLIKTRGQQVTLRCSSQSGHNTVSWYQQALGQGPQFIFQYYREEENGRGNFPPRFSGLQFPNYSSELNVNALELDDSALYLCASGGDPPDTQYFGPGTRLTVL.

V gene TRBV11-2 combines with J gene TRBJ2-1, with D perhaps TRBD2 (6 bases). The germline V gene encodes CDR1 SGHAT and CDR2 FQNNGV. Trimming took off 0 bases at V and 4 bases at J, with 19 bases between the two ends. The CDR3 runs 18 residues. CDR3 DNA: TGTGCCAGCAGCTTAGATGCGTCGCTTCGCGGGGCGTACAATGAGCAGTTCTTC. It is translated as CASSLDASLRGAYNEQFF.

The genes are TRBV9 and TRBJ1-2; 10 bases are shared with TRBD1. Germline values: CDR1 SGDLS, CDR2 YYNGEE. The CDR3 has 14 amino acids. Trimming cost V 3 bases and J 6 bases; bases outside gene matches: 5. The CDR3 sequence: CASSGDRGRDGYTF. CDR3 sequence (DNA): TGTGCCAGCAGCGGGGACAGGGGTCGGGATGGCTACACCTTC.

The chain couples TRBV5-4 to TRBJ1-5, with a possible D match to TRBD1 (5 bases). This CDR3 spans 14 amino acids. Between the trimmed V and J ends, which lost 3 bases and 4 bases, there was a span of 11 bases. The germline V gene encodes CDR1 SGHNT and CDR2 YYREEE (reference sequence). CDR3 sequence: CASSSGRGNQPQHF. CDR3 DNA sequence: TGTGCCAGCAGCTCAGGACGGGGGAATCAGCCCCAGCATTTT.

This clone turned up a few times. The V gene is TRBV6-5, the J gene TRBJ1-5; no firm D call. Trimming removed 0 bases from V and 0 bases from J, with 3 bases in between. Looked up from germline, CDR1 is MNHEY and CDR2 is SVGAGI. CDR3 length equals 14 residues. The CDR3 loop reads CASSYSASNQPQHF. For the CDR3, the DNA is TGTGCCAGCAGTTACTCTGCTAGCAATCAGCCCCAGCATTTT.

The chain recombines TRBV9 with TRBJ2-3, with a possible D match to TRBD2 (7 bases). Between the trimmed V and J ends, which lost 0 bases and 2 bases, there was a span of 13 bases. CDR1 and CDR2 (germline): SGDLS, YYNGEE. The CDR3 is 16 residues long. The CDR3 protein is CASSVVGGGHTDTQYF. CDR3 coding DNA: TGTGCCAGCAGCGTAGTGGGCGGGGGCCACACAGATACGCAGTATTTT.

This chain links TRBV29-1 with TRBJ2-3; TRBD2 might be the D (6 bases). The germline V gene has CDR1 SQVTM and CDR2 ANQGSEA. The CDR3 has 13 amino acids. V was cut by 6 bases and J by 4 bases, with 14 bases left in between. In DNA form, the CDR3 reads TGCAGCGTGGGCGGCGGGGCCGCAGATACGCAGTATTTT. Translating gives CSVGGGAADTQYF.

The CDR3 here is CASSHPSRTGRSTEAFF. The CDR3 DNA reads as TGTGCCAGCTCACATCCTTCTAGGACAGGGAGGTCCACTGAAGCTTTCTTT. The V and J genes are TRBV18 and TRBJ1-1; TRBD1 matches at 8 bases. Germline V lookup: CDR1 KGHSH, CDR2 LQKENI. Trimming removed 4 bases from V and 4 bases from J; junction bases left unmatched: 14. The CDR3 extends over 17 amino acids. Full variable domain (outside the CDR3, taken from reference TRBV18 and TRBJ1-1): NAGVMQNPRHLVRRRGQEARLRCSPMKGHSHVYWYRQLPEEGLKFMVYLQKENIIDESGMPKERFSAEFPKEGPSILRIQQVVRGDSAAYFCASSHPSRTGRSTEAFFGQGTRLTVV.

This clone appeared once. The chain has TRBV15 and TRBJ1-4, with D uncertain. Germline assignment: CDR1 LNHNV and CDR2 YYDKDF (reference sequence). V gave up 1 base and J gave up 2 bases, with 11 bases separating them. The CDR3 is made up of 16 amino acids. The CDR3 spells CATSRVKGGTNEKLFF. CDR3 in DNA: TGTGCCACCAGCAGAGTTAAAGGTGGCACTAATGAAAAACTGTTTTTT.

The chain links TRBV4-1 to TRBJ2-7; D gene unclear. The V gene's germline CDR1 is MGHRA and CDR2 YSYEKL. Trimming stripped 7 bases from V and 1 base from J, with 14 bases between. This CDR3 is built from 14 residues. The CDR3 here is CASKADLGSYEQYF. For the CDR3, the DNA is TGCGCCAGCAAAGCAGACTTGGGTTCCTACGAGCAGTACTTC.

The chain joins TRBV7-8 to TRBJ2-1; the match to TRBD2 covers 7 bases. CDR1 is SGHVS and CDR2 is FQNEAQ in the germline V gene. Losses at the gene ends were 2 bases for V and 8 bases for J; bases not matched to a gene: 12. The CDR3 spans 16 residues. CDR3 bases: TGTGCCAGCAGCTTAAGCCCGAGCGGGGTAGCCTATGAGCAGTTCTTC. Translation: CASSLSPSGVAYEQFF.

The chain employs TRBV6-5 and TRBJ2-7; no reliable D call. The length of the CDR3 is 15 residues. The V end was cut by 2 bases, the J end by 0 bases, with 11 bases between. From germline, CDR1 is MNHEY and CDR2 SVGAGI. The CDR3 region has the DNA TGTGCCAGCAGTTACGCCGAAGGGCTCTCCTACGAGCAGTACTTC. It encodes CASSYAEGLSYEQYF.

In its sample, this clone was seen a few times. The chain has TRBV4-3 and TRBJ2-3; the D gene could be TRBD1 or TRBD2 (5 bases each). The CDR3 extends over 16 amino acids. Germline assignment: CDR1 LGHNA and CDR2 YSLEER. V was pared by 2 bases and J by 6 bases, with 18 bases between. CDR3 nucleotide sequence: TGCGCCAGCAGCCAACAAATCCGGGGCGCAAAGGATACGCAGTATTTT. Translating it yields CASSQQIRGAKDTQYF.

The rearrangement uses TRBV7-6 and TRBJ2-2; D ambiguous. This CDR3 is built from 15 residues. Germline CDR1 SGHVS, CDR2 FNYEAQ. Trimming removed 5 bases from V and 2 bases from J, with 12 bases in between. Here the CDR3 reads CASSPQDANTGELFF. CDR3 bases: TGTGCCAGCAGCCCCCAGGATGCTAACACCGGGGAGCTGTTTTTT. Full variable domain (remainder filled in from reference TRBV7-6 and TRBJ2-2): GAGVSQSPRYKVTKRGQDVALRCDPISGHVSLYWYRQALGQGPEFLTYFNYEAQQDKSGLPNDRFSAERPEGSISTLTIQRTEQRDSAMYRCASSPQDANTGELFFGEGSRLTVL.

Only one count was recorded for this clone. The chain links TRBV4-3 to TRBJ1-2; D remains ambiguous. CDR1 is LGHNA, CDR2 YSLEER, per germline. The V end lost 0 bases, the J end lost 0 bases, and 8 bases lay between the germline ends. This CDR3 spans 15 amino acids. CDR3: CASSQDRLPNYGYTF. CDR3 nucleotides: TGCGCCAGCAGCCAAGATAGGTTACCTAACTATGGCTACACCTTC.

This chain links TRBV7-6 with TRBJ2-1; D unclear. The germline V gene has CDR1 SGHVS and CDR2 FNYEAQ. This CDR3 spans 14 amino acids. V lost 5 bases and J lost 3, with 11 bases in between. The CDR3 DNA reads TGTGCCAGCAGCGCCCTTTCTTACTACAATGAGCAGTTCTTC. Encoded protein: CASSALSYYNEQFF.

The rearrangement links TRBV29-1 to TRBJ1-1, with 7 bases that match TRBD1. The CDR3 sequence is 13 residues long. The germline CDR1 and CDR2 sequences are SQVTM and ANQGSEA. The CDR3 nucleotides read TGCATGATAGGGGGCAAGTCGAACACTGAAGCTTTCTTT. Protein sequence: CMIGGKSNTEAFF.

The chain couples TRBV27 to TRBJ2-1; 11 positions agree with TRBD2. Losses at the gene ends were 3 bases for V and 9 bases for J; bases not matched to a gene: 10. CDR3 length: 16 amino acids. CDR1 and CDR2 from the germline V gene are MNHEY and SMNVEV (reference sequence). Here the CDR3 reads CASSFLVAGGLSEQFF. CDR3 nucleotide sequence: TGTGCCAGCAGTTTTTTAGTAGCGGGGGGGCTTAGTGAGCAGTTCTTC.

The chain has TRBV7-2 and TRBJ2-1; D is undetermined. The CDR3 covers 12 residues. Germline V CDR1 and CDR2: SGHTA, FQGNSA. Between the trimmed V and J ends, which lost 3 bases and 7 bases, there was a span of 7 bases. The CDR3 nucleotides read TGTGCCAGCAGCTTGGTCTTGAATGAGCAGTTCTTC. Residues: CASSLVLNEQFF. The variable domain in full, with the rest retrieved from reference TRBV7-2 and TRBJ2-1, is GAGVSQSPSNKVTEKGKDVELRCDPISGHTALYWYRQSLGQGLEFLIYFQGNSAPDKSGLPSDRFSAERTGGSVSTLTIQRTQQEDSAVYLCASSLVLNEQFFGPGTRLTVL.

The rearrangement uses TRBV30 and TRBJ2-7; the match to TRBD1 covers 7 bases. V shed 5 bases and J 2 bases; nucleotides not matched to a gene: 6. The CDR3 runs to 13 residues. Germline CDR1 and CDR2: GTSNPN and SVGIG (reference sequence). Here the CDR3 DNA reads TGTGCCTGGCTTTCGGGACAGACCTACGAGCAGTACTTC. Protein: CAWLSGQTYEQYF.

The CDR3 DNA is TGTGCCAGCAGCTTGGGGGCGATGAGACAGGGTAGATCCTACGAGCAGTACTTC. Translated: CASSLGAMRQGRSYEQYF. The chain uses TRBV11-2 and TRBJ2-7, with 7 positions matching TRBD1. Germline V gives CDR1 SGHAT, CDR2 FQNNGV. V was clipped by 3 bases and J by 1 base; unmatched bases: 15. This CDR3 is 18 amino acids long. Using reference TRBV11-2 and TRBJ2-7 for the parts outside the CDR3, the full variable domain is EAGVAQSPRYKIIEKRQSVAFWCNPISGHATLYWYQQILGQGPKLLIQFQNNGVVDDSQLPKDRFSAERLKGVDSTLKIQPAKLEDSAVYLCASSLGAMRQGRSYEQYFGPGTRLTVT.

The rearrangement joins TRBV29-1 to TRBJ2-7; 8 bases fit TRBD1. Germline lookup yields CDR1 SQVTM and CDR2 ANQGSEA. V trimming: 7 bases; J trimming: 6 bases; junction bases outside the gene matches: 8. The CDR3 is 12 residues long. CDR3 protein: CSAGQGRGEQYF. The CDR3 DNA follows: TGCAGCGCCGGACAGGGAAGAGGCGAGCAGTACTTC.

This clone was recorded a few times. The J gene is TRBJ2-1, the V gene TRBV7-8, with 14 bases aligning to TRBD2. The germline gives CDR1 SGHVS, CDR2 FQNEAQ. The CDR3 extends over 16 amino acids. V was pared by 4 bases and J by 9 bases, with 8 bases of the junction left unmatched. The DNA of the CDR3 is TGTGCCAGCAGCTACGGGACTAGCGGGGGAAAAGGTGAGCAGTTCTTC. Translated, it gives CASSYGTSGGKGEQFF.

The CDR3 DNA follows: TGTGCCAGCAGCTGGGGATGGGCAGAGAACACTGAAGCTTTCTTT. Translation gives CASSWGWAENTEAFF. The chain joins TRBV7-8 to TRBJ1-1, with D uncertain. Germline V gene data show CDR1 as SGHVS and CDR2 as FQNEAQ. The CDR3 spans 15 residues. Trimming removed 4 bases at V and 1 base at J, with 13 bases between.

The chain has TRBV4-3 and TRBJ2-7; D unclear. V lost 0 bases to trimming and J lost 0 bases, with 6 bases between them. This CDR3 contains 14 residues. Germline V lookup: CDR1 LGHNA, CDR2 YSLEER. CDR3 protein: CASSQDLSSYEQYF. The CDR3 coding sequence is TGCGCCAGCAGCCAAGATCTGAGCTCCTACGAGCAGTACTTC.

J is TRBJ1-5 and V is TRBV19; 9 positions agree with TRBD1. The CDR3 runs 15 residues. The trim removed 5 bases at V and 3 bases at J, leaving 5 bases unmatched. Germline CDR1 and CDR2: LNHDA and SQIVND (reference sequence). The CDR3 spells CASSPRDRDNQPQHF. In DNA form, the CDR3 reads TGTGCCAGTAGTCCCAGGGACAGGGACAATCAGCCCCAGCATTTT. Full variable domain (remainder filled in from reference TRBV19 and TRBJ1-5): DGGITQSPKYLFRKEGQNVTLSCEQNLNHDAMYWYRQDPGQGLRLIYYSQIVNDFQKGDIAEGYSVSREKKESFPLTVTSAQKNPTAFYLCASSPRDRDNQPQHFGDGTRLSIL.